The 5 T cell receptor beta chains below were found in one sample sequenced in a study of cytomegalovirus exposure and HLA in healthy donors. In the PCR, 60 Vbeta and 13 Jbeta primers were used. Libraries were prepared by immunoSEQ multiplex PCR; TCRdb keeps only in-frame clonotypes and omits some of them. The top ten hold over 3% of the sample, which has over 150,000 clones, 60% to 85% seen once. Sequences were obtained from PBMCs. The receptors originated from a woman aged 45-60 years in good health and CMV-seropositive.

This chain's CDR3 is CASSQGPLTGAIPYSNQPQHF. In DNA, the CDR3 is TGCGCCAGCAGCCAAGGCCCACTGACAGGAGCCATTCCATATAGCAATCAGCCCCAGCATTTT. The genes are TRBV4-1 and TRBJ1-5; D is possibly TRBD1 (6 bases). CDR1 is MGHRA and CDR2 is YSYEKL in the germline V gene. V was clipped by 1 base and J by 0 bases, with 25 bases between them. The length of the CDR3 is 21 residues.

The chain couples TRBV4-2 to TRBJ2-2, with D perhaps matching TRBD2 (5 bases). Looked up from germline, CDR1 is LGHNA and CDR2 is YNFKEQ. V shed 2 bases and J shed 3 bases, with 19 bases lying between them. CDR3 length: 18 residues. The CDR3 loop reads CASSQTLGVLGDTGELFF. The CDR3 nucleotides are TGTGCCAGCAGCCAAACCCTCGGGGTCCTCGGGGACACCGGGGAGCTGTTTTTT.

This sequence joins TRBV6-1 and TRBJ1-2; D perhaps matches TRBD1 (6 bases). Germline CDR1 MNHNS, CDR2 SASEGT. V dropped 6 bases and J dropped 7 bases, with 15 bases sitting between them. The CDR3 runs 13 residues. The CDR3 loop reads CASRDSFRGGYTF. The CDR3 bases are TGTGCCAGCAGGGACAGCTTCCGTGGTGGCTACACCTTC.

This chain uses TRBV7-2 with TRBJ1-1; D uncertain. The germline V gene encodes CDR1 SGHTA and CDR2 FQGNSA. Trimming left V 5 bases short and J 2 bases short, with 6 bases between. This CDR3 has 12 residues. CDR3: CASSQANTEAFF. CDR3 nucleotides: TGTGCCAGCAGCCAAGCTAACACTGAAGCTTTCTTT.

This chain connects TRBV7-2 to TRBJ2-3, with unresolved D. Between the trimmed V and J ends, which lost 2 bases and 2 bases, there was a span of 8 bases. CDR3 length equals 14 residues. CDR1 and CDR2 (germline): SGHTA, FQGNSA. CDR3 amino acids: CASSLTRTTDTQYF. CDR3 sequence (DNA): TGTGCCAGCAGCTTAACGCGAACCACAGATACGCAGTATTTT.